The T cell receptor beta chain described here comes from a study of T cell responses to AZD1222 COVID-19 vaccine. General study points: It was only 6 or 7 AZD1222 recipients who were seropositive at baseline.

The CDR3 sequence is 13 residues long. Trimming cost V 5 bases and J 7 bases; bases outside gene matches: 5. Germline assignment: CDR1 MNHEY and CDR2 SVGAGI. Only one count was recorded for this clone. Its antigen is currently unknown. Repertoires were generated with immunoSEQ multiplex PCR, while TCRdb's copy carries only in-frame clones and drops some. Among tens of thousands of clones, around 93% were seen once, and the ten largest hold around 8%. This chain links TRBV6-5 with TRBJ2-7; 10 positions match TRBD1. The TCR originated in an adult who received the AZD1222 COVID-19 vaccine. The sequencing here drew on peripheral blood, taken 28 days after the second AZD1222 dose. In DNA, the CDR3 is TGTGCCAGCAGTCGGGACAGGGGCACAGAGCAGTACTTC. It translates to CASSRDRGTEQYF.